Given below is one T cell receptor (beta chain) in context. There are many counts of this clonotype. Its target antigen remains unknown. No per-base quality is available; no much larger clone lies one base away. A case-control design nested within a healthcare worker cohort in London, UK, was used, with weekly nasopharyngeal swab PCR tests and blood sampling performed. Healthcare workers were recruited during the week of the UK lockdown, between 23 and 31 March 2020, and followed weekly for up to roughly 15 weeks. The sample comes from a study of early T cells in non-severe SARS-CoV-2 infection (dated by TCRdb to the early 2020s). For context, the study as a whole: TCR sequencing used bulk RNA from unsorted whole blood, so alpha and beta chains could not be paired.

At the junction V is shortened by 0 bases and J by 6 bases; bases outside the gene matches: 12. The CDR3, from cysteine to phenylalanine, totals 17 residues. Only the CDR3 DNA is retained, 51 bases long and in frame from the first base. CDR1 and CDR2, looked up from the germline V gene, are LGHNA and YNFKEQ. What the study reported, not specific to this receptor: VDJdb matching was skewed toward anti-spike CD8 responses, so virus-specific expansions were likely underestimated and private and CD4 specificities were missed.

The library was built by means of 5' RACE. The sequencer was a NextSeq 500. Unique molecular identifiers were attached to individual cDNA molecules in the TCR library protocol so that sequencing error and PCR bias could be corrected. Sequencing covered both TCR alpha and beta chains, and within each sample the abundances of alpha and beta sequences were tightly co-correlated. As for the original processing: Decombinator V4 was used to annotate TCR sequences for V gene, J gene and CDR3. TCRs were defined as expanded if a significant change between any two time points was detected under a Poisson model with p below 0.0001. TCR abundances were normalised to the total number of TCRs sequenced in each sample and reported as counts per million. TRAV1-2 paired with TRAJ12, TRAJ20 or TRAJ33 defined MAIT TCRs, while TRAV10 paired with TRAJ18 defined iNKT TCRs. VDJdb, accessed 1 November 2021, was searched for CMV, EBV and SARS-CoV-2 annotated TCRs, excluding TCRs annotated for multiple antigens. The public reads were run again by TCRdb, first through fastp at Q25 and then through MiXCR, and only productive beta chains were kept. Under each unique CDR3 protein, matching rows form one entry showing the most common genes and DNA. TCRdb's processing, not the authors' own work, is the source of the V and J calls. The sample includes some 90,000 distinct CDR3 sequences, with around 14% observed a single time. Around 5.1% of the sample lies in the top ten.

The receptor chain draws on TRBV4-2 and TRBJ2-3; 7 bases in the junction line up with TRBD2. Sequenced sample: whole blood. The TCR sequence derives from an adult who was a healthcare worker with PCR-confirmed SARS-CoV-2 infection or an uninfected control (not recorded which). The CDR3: CASSQDGAGVPLDTQYF. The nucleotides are TGTGCCAGCAGCCAAGACGGGGCGGGGGTCCCATTGGATACGCAGTATTTT.